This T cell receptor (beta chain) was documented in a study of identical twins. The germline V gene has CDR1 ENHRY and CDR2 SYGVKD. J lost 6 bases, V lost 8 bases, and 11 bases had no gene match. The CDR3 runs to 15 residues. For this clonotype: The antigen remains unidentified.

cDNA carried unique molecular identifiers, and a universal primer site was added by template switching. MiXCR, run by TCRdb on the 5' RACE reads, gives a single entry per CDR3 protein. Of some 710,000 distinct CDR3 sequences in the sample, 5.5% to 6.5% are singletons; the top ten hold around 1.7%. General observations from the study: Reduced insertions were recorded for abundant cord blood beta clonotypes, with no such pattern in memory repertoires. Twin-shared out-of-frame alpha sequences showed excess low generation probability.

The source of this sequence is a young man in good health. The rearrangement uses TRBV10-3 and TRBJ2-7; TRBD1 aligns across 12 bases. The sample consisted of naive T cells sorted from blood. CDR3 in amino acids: CAIEAAGTGGSEQYF. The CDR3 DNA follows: TGTGCCATCGAGGCCGCCGGGACAGGGGGCAGCGAGCAGTACTTC.